The rows below give T cell receptor beta chains drawn from one sample of a study of neurological immune-mediated disorders. TCRdb reprocessed the 5' RACE reads via MiXCR and lists one record per CDR3 protein. The sample has more than 45,000 distinct CDR3 sequences; 3% to 4% are singletons. The sequenced sample consisted of PBMCs. The receptors derive from a woman in her 30s with multiple sclerosis. CDR3s include the opening cysteine and the closing phenylalanine or tryptophan. A D gene is named only where the DNA matches it firmly. Clone size is stated in some rows and not others, as once, few, many or a class when expanded.

TRBJ2-6,TRBD2,20,TRBV7-9,many,CASSFRIGLAGGAGANVLTF,TGTGCCAGCAGCTTTCGGATCGGACTAGCGGGAGGGGCCGGGGCCAACGTCCTGACTTTC
TRBJ1-2,.,14,TRBV5-1,.,CASSLAGADYGYTF,TGCGCCAGCAGCTTGGCGGGTGCTGACTATGGCTACACCTTC
TRBJ2-1,.,15,TRBV7-2,many,CASTQGGGPYNEQFF,TGTGCCAGCACCCAAGGAGGGGGCCCCTACAATGAGCAGTTCTTC
TRBJ2-1,.,15,TRBV12-3/TRBV12-4,many,CASRQQAVTYNEQFF,TGTGCCAGCAGGCAACAAGCGGTAACCTACAATGAGCAGTTCTTC
TRBJ2-2,TRBD2,15,TRBV5-1,many,CASSRGSGNTGELFF,TGCGCCAGCAGCCGCGGGAGCGGGAACACCGGGGAGCTGTTTTTT
TRBJ2-3,.,13,TRBV7-8,many,CATGVAGTDTQYF,TGTGCCACCGGGGTAGCGGGCACAGATACGCAGTATTTT
TRBJ1-5,.,14,TRBV27,many,CASSPDSYNQPQNF,TGTGCCAGCAGTCCAGACAGTTACAATCAGCCCCAGAATTTT
TRBJ1-5,.,16,TRBV5-1,many,CASSPTAGGGNQPQNF,TGCGCCAGCAGCCCAACCGCGGGGGGAGGCAATCAGCCCCAGAATTTT
TRBJ1-5,.,13,TRBV12-3/TRBV12-4,many,CASRGGLNQPQHF,TGTGCCAGCAGGGGGGGCCTGAATCAGCCCCAGCATTTT
TRBJ2-7,TRBD2,15,TRBV27,many,CASTPGTSGSHEQYF,TGTGCCAGCACCCCAGGGACTAGCGGGAGCCACGAGCAGTACTTC
TRBJ2-1,TRBD2,13,TRBV6-2/TRBV6-3,few,CASRSSGNNEQFF,TGTGCCAGCAGAAGTAGCGGGAACAATGAGCAGTTCTTC
TRBJ2-3,.,15,TRBV5-4,many,CASSSGTPGTDTQYF,TGTGCCAGCAGCTCCGGGACTCCCGGCACAGATACGCAGTATTTT
TRBJ2-3,.,15,TRBV20-1,few,CSARDVKRGTDTQYF,TGCAGTGCTAGAGATGTTAAGCGGGGCACAGATACGCAGTATTTT
TRBJ2-1,.,12,TRBV20-1,many,CSARGVGSEQFF,TGCAGTGCTAGGGGAGTCGGGTCGGAGCAGTTCTTC
TRBJ2-7,.,13,TRBV27,many,CASRQTGTYEQYF,TGTGCCAGCAGGCAAACCGGTACCTACGAGCAGTACTTC
TRBJ1-2,.,14,TRBV5-1,many,CASSLAGSSSGYTF,TGCGCCAGCAGCTTGGCGGGGAGTTCGTCTGGCTACACCTTC
TRBJ2-1,.,14,TRBV20-1,many,CSARVPTRYNEQFF,TGCAGTGCTAGAGTACCTACGCGGTACAATGAGCAGTTCTTC
TRBJ2-3,.,15,TRBV5-6,many,CASSPGPFGVDTQYF,TGTGCCAGCAGCCCGGGCCCATTTGGGGTGGATACGCAGTATTTT
TRBJ2-5,.,13,TRBV24-1,.,CATANTGQETQYF,TGTGCCACCGCAAATACAGGTCAAGAGACCCAGTACTTC
TRBJ1-2,.,12,TRBV10-3,many,CATRGGNYGYTF,TGTGCCACAAGGGGGGGTAACTATGGCTACACCTTC
TRBJ1-6,.,15,TRBV3-1,many,CASSQDLFENSPLHF,TGTGCCAGCAGCCAAGATCTATTTGAGAATTCACCCCTCCACTTT
TRBJ1-4,.,14,TRBV20-1,many,CSADHVRGGEKLFF,TGCAGTGCCGACCACGTCAGGGGTGGCGAAAAACTGTTTTTT
TRBJ2-1,.,14,TRBV15,many,CATSTPGGLVRQFF,TGTGCCACCAGCACCCCTGGTGGCCTAGTCCGGCAGTTCTTC
TRBJ2-7,TRBD1,14,TRBV7-6,many,CASSLGGTGFEQYF,TGTGCCAGCAGCTTAGGGGGGACAGGGTTCGAGCAGTACTTC
TRBJ2-1,TRBD2,15,TRBV4-1,many,CASSQERESYNEQFF,TGCGCCAGCAGCCAAGAGCGGGAGTCCTACAATGAGCAGTTCTTC
TRBJ1-1,.,12,TRBV5-1,many,CASSPSGVQAFF,TGCGCCAGCAGCCCGAGCGGGGTTCAAGCTTTCTTT
TRBJ1-1,TRBD1,14,TRBV2,many,CASRLDRANTEAFF,TGTGCCAGCAGACTAGACAGGGCCAACACTGAAGCTTTCTTT
TRBJ2-1,TRBD2,15,TRBV20-1,many,CSAQTSASSYNEQFF,TGCAGTGCCCAAACTAGCGCGAGCTCCTACAATGAGCAGTTCTTC
TRBJ1-1,.,10,TRBV12-3/TRBV12-4,many,CASTGLSAFF,TGTGCCAGCACGGGACTTTCAGCTTTCTTT
TRBJ2-1,.,13,TRBV5-6,many,CASSLTLIGEQFF,TGTGCCAGCAGCTTGACTTTAATAGGTGAGCAGTTCTTC
TRBJ2-5,.,13,TRBV5-1,many,CASSLETRETQYF,TGCGCCAGCAGCTTGGAGACGAGAGAGACCCAGTACTTC
TRBJ2-5,.,13,TRBV20-1,many,CSAREGGGETQYF,TGCAGTGCTAGAGAAGGGGGAGGAGAGACCCAGTACTTC
TRBJ1-2,.,14,TRBV5-1,many,CASSQRAGNYGYTF,TGCGCCAGCAGCCAAAGGGCGGGTAACTATGGCTACACCTTC
TRBJ2-1,.,15,TRBV12-3/TRBV12-4,many,CASSSNNRAKGEQFF,TGTGCCAGCAGTTCTAATAACAGGGCCAAGGGTGAGCAGTTCTTC
TRBJ1-6,.,14,TRBV3-1,many,CASSQGEHNSPLHF,TGTGCCAGCAGCCAAGGGGAACATAATTCACCCCTCCACTTT
TRBJ2-7,TRBD2,15,TRBV20-1,many,CSALSGTSGSYEQYF,TGCAGTGCGCTCTCGGGGACTAGCGGCTCCTACGAGCAGTACTTC
TRBJ2-1,.,14,TRBV7-2,many,CASGTAQTWGEQFF,TGTGCCAGCGGGACCGCACAAACTTGGGGGGAGCAGTTCTTC
TRBJ1-1,.,13,TRBV29-1,many,CSVAGWENTEAFF,TGCAGCGTCGCAGGGTGGGAGAACACTGAAGCTTTCTTT
TRBJ2-7,.,12,TRBV7-3,.,CASSLTRGEQYF,TGTGCCAGCAGCTTAACCCGGGGAGAGCAGTACTTC
TRBJ2-7,TRBD2,14,TRBV20-1,many,CSATTQTAGGEQYF,TGCAGTGCTACTACGCAGACGGCGGGGGGCGAGCAGTACTTC
TRBJ1-1,.,16,TRBV5-6,.,CASSLGQVLMNTEAFF,TGTGCCAGCAGCTTGGGGCAGGTACTTATGAACACTGAAGCTTTCTTT
TRBJ2-1,TRBD2,15,TRBV20-1,many,CKTSGSTAAANEQFF,TGCAAAACTAGCGGGAGTACAGCCGCCGCTAATGAGCAGTTCTTC
TRBJ2-5,TRBD1,15,TRBV12-3/TRBV12-4,many,CASSSDRDPYETQYF,TGTGCCAGCAGTAGCGACAGGGACCCGTATGAGACCCAGTACTTC
TRBJ2-1,.,18,TRBV20-1,many,CSARLGLGGLSSYNEQFF,TGCAGTGCTAGGTTGGGTCTAGGCGGGTTAAGCTCCTACAATGAGCAGTTCTTC
TRBJ2-5,.,13,TRBV5-1,many,CASRKGVQETQYF,TGCGCCAGCAGAAAGGGGGTGCAGGAGACCCAGTACTTC
TRBJ2-1,TRBD2,14,TRBV7-2,many,CASAARTSGGPQFF,TGTGCCAGCGCGGCCCGGACTAGCGGGGGCCCACAGTTCTTC
TRBJ2-3,.,13,TRBV4-1,many,CASSQETPDTQYF,TGCGCCAGCAGCCAAGAGACCCCAGATACGCAGTATTTT
TRBJ1-6,TRBD1,15,TRBV11-2,many,CASSQGASYNSPLHF,TGTGCCAGCAGCCAGGGGGCTTCCTATAATTCACCCCTCCACTTT
TRBJ2-6,.,15,TRBV6-5,many,CASSRDSSGANVLTF,TGTGCCAGCAGCCGAGACAGCTCTGGGGCCAACGTCCTGACTTTC
TRBJ2-7,.,14,TRBV5-1,many,CASSSTGTYYEQYF,TGCGCCAGCAGCTCAACAGGGACATATTACGAGCAGTACTTC
TRBJ1-1,TRBD1,14,TRBV7-9,many,CASSPTGPNTEAFF,TGTGCCAGCAGCCCGACAGGGCCGAACACTGAAGCTTTCTTT
TRBJ2-7,.,14,TRBV30,few,CAWSLYRSSYEQYF,TGTGCCTGGAGTCTTTACAGGAGCTCCTACGAGCAGTACTTC
TRBJ1-4,.,10,TRBV20-1,many,CSAGTEKLFF,TGCAGTGCTGGGACCGAAAAACTGTTTTTT
TRBJ2-2,TRBD1,16,TRBV5-1,many,CASSSQGQGEIGELFF,TGCGCCAGCAGCTCCCAGGGACAGGGGGAGATCGGGGAGCTGTTTTTT
TRBJ2-7,.,14,TRBV10-2,many,CASSQDTDFGEQYF,TGCGCCAGCAGTCAGGACACGGATTTTGGCGAGCAGTACTTC